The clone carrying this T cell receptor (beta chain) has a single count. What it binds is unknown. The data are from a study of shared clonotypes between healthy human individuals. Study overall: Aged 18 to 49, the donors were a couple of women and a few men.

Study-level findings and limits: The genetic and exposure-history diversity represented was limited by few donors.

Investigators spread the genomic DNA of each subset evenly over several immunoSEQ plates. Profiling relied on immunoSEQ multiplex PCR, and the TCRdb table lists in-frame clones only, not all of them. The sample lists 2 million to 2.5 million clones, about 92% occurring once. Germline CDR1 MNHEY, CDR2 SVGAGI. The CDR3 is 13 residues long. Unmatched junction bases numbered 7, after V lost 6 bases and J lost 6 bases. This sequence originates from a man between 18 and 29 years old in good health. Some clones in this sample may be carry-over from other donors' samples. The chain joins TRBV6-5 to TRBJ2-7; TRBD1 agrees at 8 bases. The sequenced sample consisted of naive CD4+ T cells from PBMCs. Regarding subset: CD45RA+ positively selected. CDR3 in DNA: TGTGCCAGCAGAGCAGGGGGCGTCTCCGAGCAGTACTTC. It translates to CASRAGGVSEQYF.